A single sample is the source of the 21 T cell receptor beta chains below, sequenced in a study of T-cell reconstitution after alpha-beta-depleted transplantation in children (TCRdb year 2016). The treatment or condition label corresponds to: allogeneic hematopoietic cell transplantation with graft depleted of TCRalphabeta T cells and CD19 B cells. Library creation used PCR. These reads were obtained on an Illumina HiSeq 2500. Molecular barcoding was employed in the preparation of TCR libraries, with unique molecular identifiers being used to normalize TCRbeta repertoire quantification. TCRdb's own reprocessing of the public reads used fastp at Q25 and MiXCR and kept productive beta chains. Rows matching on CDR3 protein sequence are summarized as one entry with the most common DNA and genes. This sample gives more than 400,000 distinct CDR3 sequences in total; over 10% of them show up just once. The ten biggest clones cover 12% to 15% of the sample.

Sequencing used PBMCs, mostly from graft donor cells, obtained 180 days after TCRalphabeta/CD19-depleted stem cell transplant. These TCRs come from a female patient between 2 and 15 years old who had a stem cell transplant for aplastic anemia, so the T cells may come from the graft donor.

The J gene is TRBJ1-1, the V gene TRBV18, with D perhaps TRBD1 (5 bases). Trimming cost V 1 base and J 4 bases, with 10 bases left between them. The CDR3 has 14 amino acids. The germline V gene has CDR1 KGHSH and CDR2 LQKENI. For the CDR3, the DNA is TGTGCCAGCTCACCACGGGACCCTCTCACTGAAGCTTTCTTT. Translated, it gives CASSPRDPLTEAFF.

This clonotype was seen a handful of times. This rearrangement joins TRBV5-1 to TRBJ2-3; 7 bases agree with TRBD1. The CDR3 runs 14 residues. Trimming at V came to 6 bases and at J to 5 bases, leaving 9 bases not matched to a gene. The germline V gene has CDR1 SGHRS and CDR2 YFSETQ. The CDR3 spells CASTLGTAKDTQYF. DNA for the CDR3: TGCGCCAGCACCCTCGGGACAGCGAAAGATACGCAGTATTTT.

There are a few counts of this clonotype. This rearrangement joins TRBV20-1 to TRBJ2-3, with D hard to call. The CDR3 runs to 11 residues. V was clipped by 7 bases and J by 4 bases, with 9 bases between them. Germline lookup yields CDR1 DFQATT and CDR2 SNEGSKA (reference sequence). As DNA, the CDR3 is TGCAGTGTAGGATTCTCAGATACGCAGTATTTT. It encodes CSVGFSDTQYF.

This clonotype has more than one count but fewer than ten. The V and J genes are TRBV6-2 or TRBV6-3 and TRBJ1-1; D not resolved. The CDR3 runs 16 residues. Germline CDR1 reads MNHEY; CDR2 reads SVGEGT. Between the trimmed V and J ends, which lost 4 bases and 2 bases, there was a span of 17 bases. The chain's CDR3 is CASSSPNFVGNTEAFF. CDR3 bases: TGTGCCAGCAGTTCCCCCAACTTTGTGGGAAACACTGAAGCTTTCTTT.

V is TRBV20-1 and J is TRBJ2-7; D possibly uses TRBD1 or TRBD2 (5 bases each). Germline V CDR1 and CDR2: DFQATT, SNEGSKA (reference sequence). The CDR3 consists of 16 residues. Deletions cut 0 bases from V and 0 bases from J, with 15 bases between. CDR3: CSARDPGTVISYEQYF. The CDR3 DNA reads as TGCAGTGCTAGAGATCCCGGGACGGTGATCTCCTACGAGCAGTACTTC.

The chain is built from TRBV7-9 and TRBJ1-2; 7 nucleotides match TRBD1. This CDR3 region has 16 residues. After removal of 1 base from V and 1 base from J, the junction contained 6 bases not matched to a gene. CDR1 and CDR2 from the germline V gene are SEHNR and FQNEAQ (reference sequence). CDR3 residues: CASSLGATGVNYGYTF. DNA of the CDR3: TGTGCCAGCAGCTTAGGGGCAACAGGGGTTAACTATGGCTACACCTTC.

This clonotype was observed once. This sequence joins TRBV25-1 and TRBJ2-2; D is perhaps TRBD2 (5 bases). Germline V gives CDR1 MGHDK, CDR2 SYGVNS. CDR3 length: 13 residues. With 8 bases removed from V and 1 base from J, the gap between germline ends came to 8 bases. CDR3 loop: CASGRGNTGELFF. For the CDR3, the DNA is TGTGCCAGCGGTCGGGGGAACACCGGGGAGCTGTTTTTT.

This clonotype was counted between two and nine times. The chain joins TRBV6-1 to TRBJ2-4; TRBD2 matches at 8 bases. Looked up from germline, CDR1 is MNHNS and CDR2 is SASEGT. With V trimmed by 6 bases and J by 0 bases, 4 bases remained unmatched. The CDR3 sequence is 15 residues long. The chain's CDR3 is CASSLGREAKNIQYF. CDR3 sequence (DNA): TGTGCCAGCAGCCTCGGGAGGGAAGCCAAAAACATTCAGTACTTC.

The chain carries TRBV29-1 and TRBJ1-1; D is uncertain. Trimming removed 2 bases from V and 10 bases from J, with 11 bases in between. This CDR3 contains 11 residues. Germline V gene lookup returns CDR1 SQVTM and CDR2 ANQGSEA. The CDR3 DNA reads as TGCAGCGTTGAAAACCAGCAGACAGCTTTCTTT. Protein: CSVENQQTAFF.

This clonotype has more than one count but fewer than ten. The CDR3 coding sequence is TGTGCCAGCAGCTTAGGGGTGTCGACAGGTAATCAGCCCCAGCATTTT. This sequence encodes CASSLGVSTGNQPQHF. The chain couples TRBV7-2 to TRBJ1-5; D perhaps matches TRBD1 (6 bases). CDR1 is SGHTA and CDR2 is FQGNSA in the germline V gene. The CDR3 consists of 16 residues. V was cut by 1 base and J by 4 bases, with 14 bases left in between.

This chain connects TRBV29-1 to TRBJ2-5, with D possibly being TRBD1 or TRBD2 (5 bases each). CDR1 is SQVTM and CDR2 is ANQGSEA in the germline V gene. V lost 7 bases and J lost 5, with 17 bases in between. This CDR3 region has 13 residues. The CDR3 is CSAEGQGLETQYF. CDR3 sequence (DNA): TGCAGCGCCGAGGGGCAGGGATTGGAGACCCAGTACTTC.

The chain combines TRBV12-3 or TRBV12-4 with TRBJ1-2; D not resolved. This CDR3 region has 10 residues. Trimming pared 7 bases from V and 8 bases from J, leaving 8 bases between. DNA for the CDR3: TGTGCCAGCACCCGGGCCGGCTACACCTTC. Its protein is CASTRAGYTF.

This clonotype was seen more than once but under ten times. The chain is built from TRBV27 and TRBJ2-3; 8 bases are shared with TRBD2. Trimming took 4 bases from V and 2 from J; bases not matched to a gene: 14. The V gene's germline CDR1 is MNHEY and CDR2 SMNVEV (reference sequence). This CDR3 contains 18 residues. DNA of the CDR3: TGTGCCAGCAGTTCTTCTTTTAGGAAGCGGGAGAACACAGATACGCAGTATTTT. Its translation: CASSSSFRKRENTDTQYF.

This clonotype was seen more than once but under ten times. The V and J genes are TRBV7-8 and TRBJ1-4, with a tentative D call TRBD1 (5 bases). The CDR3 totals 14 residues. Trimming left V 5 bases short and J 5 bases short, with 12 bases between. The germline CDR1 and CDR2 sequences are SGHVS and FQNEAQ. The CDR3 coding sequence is TGTGCCAGCAGCAGGGACTGGCAAAATGAAAAACTGTTTTTT. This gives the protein CASSRDWQNEKLFF.

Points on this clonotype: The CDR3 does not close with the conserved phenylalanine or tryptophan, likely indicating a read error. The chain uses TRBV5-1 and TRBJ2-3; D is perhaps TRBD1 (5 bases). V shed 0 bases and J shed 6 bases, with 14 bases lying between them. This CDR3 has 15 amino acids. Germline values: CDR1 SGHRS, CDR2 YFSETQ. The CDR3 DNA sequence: TGCGCCAGCAGCTTGGAGCGACAGCCATTGGATACGCAGTATTTG. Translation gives CASSLERQPLDTQYL.

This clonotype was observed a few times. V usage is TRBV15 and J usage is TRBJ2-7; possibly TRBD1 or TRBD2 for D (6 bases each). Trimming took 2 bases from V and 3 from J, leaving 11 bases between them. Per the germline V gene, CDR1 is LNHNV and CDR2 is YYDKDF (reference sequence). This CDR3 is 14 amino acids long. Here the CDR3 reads CATSRWGANYEQYF. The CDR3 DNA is TGTGCCACCAGCAGATGGGGGGCAAACTACGAGCAGTACTTC.

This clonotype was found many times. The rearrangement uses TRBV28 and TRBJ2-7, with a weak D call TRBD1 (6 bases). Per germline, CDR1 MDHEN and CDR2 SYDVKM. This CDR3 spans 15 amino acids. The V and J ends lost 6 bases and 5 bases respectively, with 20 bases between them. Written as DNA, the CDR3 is TGTGCCAGCAGCTCGCCGGCAGGGGTAGTCCACGAGCAGTACTTC. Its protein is CASSSPAGVVHEQYF.

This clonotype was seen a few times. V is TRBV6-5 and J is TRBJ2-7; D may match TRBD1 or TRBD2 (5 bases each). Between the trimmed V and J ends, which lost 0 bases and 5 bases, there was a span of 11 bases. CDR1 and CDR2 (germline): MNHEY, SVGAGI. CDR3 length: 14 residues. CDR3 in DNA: TGTGCCAGCAGTTACTCAATACGGGGCAACGAGCAGTACTTC. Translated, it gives CASSYSIRGNEQYF.

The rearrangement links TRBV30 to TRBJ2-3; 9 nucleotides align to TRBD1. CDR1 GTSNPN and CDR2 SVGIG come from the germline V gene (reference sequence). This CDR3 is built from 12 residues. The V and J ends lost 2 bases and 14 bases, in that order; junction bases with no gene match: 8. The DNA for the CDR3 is TGTGCCTGGAGTTACAGGGGGCCCGGGGGGTATTTT. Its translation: CAWSYRGPGGYF.

CDR3 sequence (DNA): TGCGCCAGCAGAGGACAGGAGCCTCCTAGGGGGTATACTGGCTACACCTTC. This codes for CASRGQEPPRGYTGYTF. The rearrangement joins TRBV10-1 to TRBJ1-2; 7 nucleotides line up with TRBD1. Germline V gene sequence: CDR1 WNHNN, CDR2 SYGVQD (reference sequence). J was trimmed by 7 bases and V by 6 bases; bases with no gene match: 20. The CDR3 length is 17 residues.

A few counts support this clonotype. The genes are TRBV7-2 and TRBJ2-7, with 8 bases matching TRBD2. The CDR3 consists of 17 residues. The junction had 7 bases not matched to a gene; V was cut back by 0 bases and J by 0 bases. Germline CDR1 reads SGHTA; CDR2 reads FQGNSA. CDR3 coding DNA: TGTGCCAGCAGCTTAGCGCGGGGGGTACTTTCCTCCTACGAGCAGTACGTC. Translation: CASSLARGVLSSYEQYV.